This T cell receptor beta chain was sequenced for a study of STAT3 mutations in large granular lymphocyte leukemia (dated by TCRdb to about 2019). About the full investigation: Canonical activating STAT3 mutations were detected in roughly half of the longitudinally sequenced T-LGLL patients. From an initial cohort of 207 LGL patients, eighteen representative T-LGLL cases were picked for longitudinal TCRbeta and STAT3 sequencing. As controls within the study, a couple of patients with natural killer LGL leukemia were also sequenced longitudinally. One or more immunosuppressive therapy regimens were given to more than half of T-LGLL patients, and hematologic response was seen in around two fifths of the treated patients. To reconstruct clonal hierarchy and dynamics, serial deep sequencing of TCRbeta CDR3 and STAT3 was performed in patients with T-cell large granular lymphocyte leukemia. Patients were sequenced at over 3 time points on average, with the number of samplings per patient ranging from 2 to 8.

In the case of this clone: Its antigen is still unknown. Per-nucleotide qualities are absent, and no much larger clonotype sits a single base away.

CDR1 MNHNY and CDR2 SVGAGI are derived from the germline V gene (reference sequence). From its cysteine to its phenylalanine, the CDR3 spans 14 amino acids. The kept DNA is CDR3 alone, 42 bases in frame from the first base. V drops 0 bases and J drops 7 bases, leaving 9 bases in between. TCRbeta libraries were sequenced on an Illumina MiSeq, and an average of about 41,000 productive templates per sample was obtained. TCRbeta CDR3 libraries were generated with the immunoSEQ assay using multiplex PCR amplification. Turning to the authors' computational methods: Repertoire diversity was calculated as previously defined, and values close to 0 indicated extremely monoclonal samples. This is the immuneACCESS table as TCRdb keeps it, with only in-frame sequences that have V and J called. A part of the clones is gone; compared with another copy, unresolved V genes explain less than half, and the rest is unexplained. D and trimming come from the DNA, and the V and J calls and clone size come from that table. In this sample the table shows several thousand clones, over 90% of which occur a single time. The ten largest clones take up 30% to 40% of the sample.

The investigation overall reported the following: At least one immunodominant TCRbeta clonotype was identified in every T-LGLL patient, and multiple immunodominant subclonotypes were identified in about half of the T-LGLL patients. Because no samples were available when a clone first appeared, clonal expansion was inferred from samplings taken at other points. TCR clonotype switching after therapy was seen in about 35% of the 18 patients, with all newly emerging clones being STAT3 wild type. In several patients, dominant TCR clone burden exceeded STAT3 mutant burden, suggesting STAT3 mutation arose secondarily within a pre-expanded clone. Linking therapy response to changes in TCR clonal burden was complicated by variable intervals between samplings and by differing treatment regimens. Because codominant clonotypes persisted in some patients, a small but highly pathogenic clone may have been missed.

The same DNA, extracted from blood mononuclear cells, served for both the TCR sequencing and the STAT3 sequencing. The receptor comes from a man aged 55 to 70 with T-cell large granular lymphocyte leukemia. Some clones in this sample may be carry-over from other donors' samples. The age is the age at diagnosis. The chain uses TRBV6-6 and TRBJ2-2; the best D guess is TRBD1, with 6 bases matching. The sample comprised peripheral blood mononuclear cells. For the CDR3, the sequence is CASSYSGGGGELFF. The nucleotide sequence is given as TGTGCCAGCAGTTACTCAGGGGGTGGCGGGGAGCTGTTTTTT.